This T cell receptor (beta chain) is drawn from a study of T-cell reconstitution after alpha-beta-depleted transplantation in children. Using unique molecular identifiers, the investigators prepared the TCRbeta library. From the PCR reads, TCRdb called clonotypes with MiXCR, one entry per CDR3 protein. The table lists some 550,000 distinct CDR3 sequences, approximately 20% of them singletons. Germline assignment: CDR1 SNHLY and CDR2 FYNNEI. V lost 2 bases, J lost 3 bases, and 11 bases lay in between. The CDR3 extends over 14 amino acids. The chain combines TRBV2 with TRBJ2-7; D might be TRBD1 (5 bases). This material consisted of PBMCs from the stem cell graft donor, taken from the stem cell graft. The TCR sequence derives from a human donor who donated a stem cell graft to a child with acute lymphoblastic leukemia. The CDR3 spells CASSERAGRYEQYF. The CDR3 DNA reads TGTGCCAGCAGTGAACGGGCAGGGCGCTACGAGCAGTACTTC. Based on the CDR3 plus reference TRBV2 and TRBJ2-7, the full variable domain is EPEVTQTPSHQVTQMGQEVILRCVPISNHLYFYWYRQILGQKVEFLVSFYNNEISEKSEIFDDQFSVERPDGSNFTLKIRSTKLEDSAMYFCASSERAGRYEQYFGPGTRLTVT.